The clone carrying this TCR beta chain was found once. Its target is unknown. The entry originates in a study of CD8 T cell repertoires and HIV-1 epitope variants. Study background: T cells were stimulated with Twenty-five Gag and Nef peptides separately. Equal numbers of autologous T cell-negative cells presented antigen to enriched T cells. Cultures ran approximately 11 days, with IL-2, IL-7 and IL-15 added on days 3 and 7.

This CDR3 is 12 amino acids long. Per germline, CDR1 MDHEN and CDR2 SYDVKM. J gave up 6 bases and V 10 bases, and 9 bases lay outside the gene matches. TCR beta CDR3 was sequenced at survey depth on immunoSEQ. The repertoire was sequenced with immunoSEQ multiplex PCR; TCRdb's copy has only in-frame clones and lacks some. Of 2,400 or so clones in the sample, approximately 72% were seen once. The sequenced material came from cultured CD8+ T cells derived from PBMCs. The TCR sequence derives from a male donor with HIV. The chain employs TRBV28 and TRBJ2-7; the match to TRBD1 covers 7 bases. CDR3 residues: CAIGTGEPEQYF. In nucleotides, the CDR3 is TGTGCCATAGGTACAGGGGAACCCGAGCAGTACTTC.